The rows below give T cell receptor beta chains drawn from one sample of a study of T cell repertoires in cytomegalovirus infection. One entry per CDR3 protein, called by TCRdb with MiXCR from the reads. The data hold some 160,000 distinct CDR3 sequences, with 15% to 20% observed a single time. Sequencing was performed on CD8+ T cells from PBMCs. These receptors originate from a human donor in good health (CMV status not recorded). Some clones in this sample may be carry-over from other donors' samples. Each CDR3 is given with its conserved first and last residue. A D gene is named only where the DNA matches it firmly. Clone size is given for some rows only: seen once, a few or many times, or a class if the clone is expanded.

V,size,J,D,CDR3,DNA
TRBV20-1,-,TRBJ2-1,-,CSARDPSDGSSYNEQFF,TGCAGTGCTAGAGATCCTAGCGACGGAAGCTCCTACAATGAGCAGTTCTTC
TRBV28,-,TRBJ1-3,-,CASSLWDSETSGNTIYF,TGTGCCAGCAGTTTATGGGACAGCGAAACCTCTGGAAACACCATATATTTT
TRBV6-1,-,TRBJ2-6,TRBD1,CASRKRTGGMLGANVLTF,TGTGCCAGCAGAAAACGGACAGGGGGCATGTTGGGGGCCAACGTCCTGACTTTC
TRBV28,-,TRBJ2-2,-,CASSLGPGPTGELFF,TGTGCCAGCAGTTTAGGACCAGGACCTACCGGGGAGCTGTTTTTT
TRBV28,-,TRBJ2-1,TRBD1,CAGSSPGQGKNNEQFF,TGTGCCGGCAGTTCACCGGGACAGGGCAAGAACAATGAGCAGTTCTTC
TRBV7-2,many,TRBJ1-5,-,CASSLAGGVQPQHF,TGTGCCAGCAGCTTAGCGGGAGGGGTTCAGCCCCAGCATTTT
TRBV7-2,-,TRBJ2-7,-,CASSLVLAGPAYEQYF,TGTGCCAGCAGCTTAGTATTGGCGGGGCCGGCCTACGAGCAGTACTTC
TRBV6-5,-,TRBJ2-3,TRBD2,CASSYSKLAGGGDTQYF,TGTGCCAGCAGTTACTCGAAACTAGCGGGGGGCGGCGATACGCAGTATTTT
TRBV28,-,TRBJ1-1,-,CASSFGLQGYTEAFF,TGTGCCAGCAGTTTCGGCTTACAGGGATACACTGAAGCTTTCTTT
TRBV28,-,TRBJ2-1,-,CASPHEEFVQFF,TGTGCCAGCCCACATGAGGAGTTTGTGCAGTTCTTC
TRBV7-2,-,TRBJ2-2,TRBD2,CASSHLAGGAGELFF,TGTGCCAGCAGCCATCTAGCGGGGGGGGCCGGGGAGCTGTTTTTT
TRBV25-1,few,TRBJ1-1,-,CASSESLYTEAFF,TGTGCCAGCAGTGAATCCTTGTACACTGAAGCTTTCTTT
TRBV28,few,TRBJ1-2,-,CASTSGGVGGYTF,TGTGCCAGCACCTCGGGGGGAGTAGGGGGCTACACCTTC
TRBV20-1,-,TRBJ2-1,TRBD2,CSADSSGDYNEQFF,TGCAGTGCCGACTCTAGCGGAGACTACAATGAGCAGTTCTTC
TRBV7-2,few,TRBJ2-1,TRBD2,CASSSTSGRGNEQFF,TGTGCCAGCAGCTCCACTAGCGGGAGGGGCAATGAGCAGTTCTTC
TRBV7-6,-,TRBJ2-7,-,CASSLEDYAYEQYF,TGTGCCAGCAGCTTAGAGGACTACGCCTACGAGCAGTACTTC
TRBV28,many,TRBJ2-4,-,CASSLFPPPTRAKNIQYF,TGTGCCAGCAGTTTATTCCCCCCCCCAACAAGAGCCAAAAACATTCAGTACTTC
TRBV14,-,TRBJ1-1,-,CASRDSRYYTEAFF,TGTGCCAGCCGAGACAGCCGATACTACACTGAAGCTTTCTTT
TRBV2,-,TRBJ1-4,-,CASSEGNRLNEKLFF,TGTGCCAGCAGTGAAGGGAACAGACTGAATGAAAAACTGTTTTTT
TRBV11-1,few,TRBJ2-1,-,CASAGAPSYNEQFF,TGTGCCTCTGCCGGGGCACCCTCCTACAATGAGCAGTTCTTC
TRBV6-2/TRBV6-3,many,TRBJ2-1,-,CASSYRQTLGDEQFF,TGTGCCAGCAGTTACAGGCAGACCCTGGGGGATGAGCAGTTCTTC
TRBV7-2,medium-sized,TRBJ1-6,TRBD1,CASSLDRGQGLNSPLHF,TGTGCCAGCAGCTTAGATCGGGGACAGGGGCTTAATTCACCCCTCCACTTT
TRBV19,few,TRBJ1-1,-,CASSIAGTSNTEAFF,TGTGCCAGTAGTATAGCCGGGACATCGAACACTGAAGCTTTCTTT
TRBV7-9,few,TRBJ2-7,-,CASSQSFRGNRYEQYF,TGTGCCAGCAGCCAAAGCTTCCGTGGAAACAGGTACGAGCAGTACTTC
TRBV28,-,TRBJ2-5,TRBD1,CASTYRGLVETQYF,TGTGCCAGCACCTACAGGGGTTTAGTGGAGACCCAGTACTTC
TRBV11-2,few,TRBJ2-7,-,CASSLEWQYF,TGTGCCAGCAGCTTAGAGTGGCAGTACTTC
TRBV7-2,many,TRBJ2-5,TRBD2,CASSPSGAQETQYF,TGTGCCAGCAGCCCAAGCGGGGCCCAAGAGACCCAGTACTTC
TRBV7-8,few,TRBJ1-6,-,CASSLEGWNNSPLHF,TGTGCCAGCAGCTTAGAAGGATGGAATAATTCACCCCTCCACTTT
TRBV6-2/TRBV6-3,-,TRBJ2-2,TRBD2,CASIDLRGANTGELFF,TGTGCCAGCATCGATTTACGGGGGGCGAACACCGGGGAGCTGTTTTTT
TRBV7-8,-,TRBJ2-3,-,CASSPVERISTDTQYF,TGTGCCAGCAGCCCCGTCGAGAGGATCTCCACAGATACGCAGTATTTT
TRBV7-2,few,TRBJ2-7,TRBD1,CASSSPGTEFYEQYF,TGTGCCAGCAGCTCCCCCGGGACAGAATTCTACGAGCAGTACTTC
TRBV29-1,-,TRBJ2-3,-,CSVYPTGADTQYF,TGCAGCGTTTATCCCACGGGAGCAGATACGCAGTATTTT
TRBV29-1,-,TRBJ2-7,TRBD2,CSVREAWDYSYEQYF,TGCAGCGTTCGGGAGGCGTGGGACTACTCCTACGAGCAGTACTTC
TRBV5-6,few,TRBJ2-5,-,CASSLGQQQETQYF,TGTGCCAGCAGCTTGGGACAACAACAAGAGACCCAGTACTTC
TRBV7-3,few,TRBJ2-1,TRBD2,CASSYSRLAGWNEQFF,TGTGCCAGCAGCTACTCGAGACTAGCGGGTTGGAATGAGCAGTTCTTC
TRBV3-1,-,TRBJ1-1,-,CASSPTSKNTEAFF,TGTGCCAGCAGTCCAACTTCCAAAAACACTGAAGCTTTCTTT
TRBV19,-,TRBJ2-1,-,CASSITTEQFF,TGTGCCAGTAGTATAACGACTGAGCAGTTCTTC
TRBV7-2,many,TRBJ2-7,-,CASSLVFNSERHSYEQYF,TGTGCCAGCAGCTTAGTGTTCAATTCGGAGCGACACTCCTACGAGCAGTACTTC
TRBV14,few,TRBJ2-7,-,CASSQDYGQSLSYEQYF,TGTGCCAGCAGCCAAGACTATGGACAGTCGCTTTCCTACGAGCAGTACTTC
TRBV14,few,TRBJ2-4,-,CASSHRGPKNIQYF,TGTGCCAGCAGCCACAGGGGACCCAAAAACATTCAGTACTTC
TRBV10-3,-,TRBJ2-3,-,CAISGTGQTSEVPTDTQYF,TGTGCCATCAGTGGGACGGGACAAACTAGCGAGGTACCCACAGATACGCAGTATTTT
TRBV6-2/TRBV6-3,few,TRBJ2-7,TRBD2,CASSYALAGASDYEQYF,TGTGCCAGCAGTTACGCGTTAGCGGGGGCCTCGGACTACGAGCAGTACTTC
TRBV7-3,few,TRBJ2-1,TRBD2,CASSSETSGINEQFF,TGTGCCAGCAGCTCAGAGACTAGCGGGATCAATGAGCAGTTCTTC
TRBV11-2,-,TRBJ2-6,TRBD2,CASSAREERGSSGANVLTF,TGTGCCAGCAGCGCCCGTGAGGAGCGGGGGAGCTCTGGGGCCAACGTCCTGACTTTC
TRBV12-3/TRBV12-4,few,TRBJ2-7,-,CASHLGGTYEQYF,TGTGCCAGCCATCTGGGCGGGACTTACGAGCAGTACTTC
TRBV7-6,few,TRBJ2-2,-,CASSDSVDELFF,TGTGCCAGCAGCGATAGTGTTGACGAGCTGTTTTTT
TRBV27,-,TRBJ1-6,TRBD1,CASNNRGWNSPLHF,TGTGCCAGCAATAACAGGGGGTGGAATTCACCCCTCCACTTT
TRBV6-2/TRBV6-3,-,TRBJ2-7,TRBD1,CASSDPLGTGGGEQYF,TGTGCCAGCAGTGATCCCCTCGGGACAGGGGGCGGCGAGCAGTACTTC
TRBV6-6,-,TRBJ2-7,-,CASSKTGGRSSYEQYF,TGTGCCAGCAGTAAAACAGGAGGGCGGAGCTCCTACGAGCAGTACTTC
TRBV20-1,-,TRBJ1-2,-,CSARAEPGSYTF,TGCAGTGCTAGGGCGGAACCTGGGAGCTACACCTTC
TRBV6-5,few,TRBJ2-1,-,CASSYSQGGLENEQFF,TGTGCCAGCAGTTACTCTCAGGGTGGGCTTGAAAATGAGCAGTTCTTC
TRBV19,few,TRBJ1-5,-,CASSIDRDQPQHF,TGTGCCAGTAGTATAGACAGGGATCAGCCCCAGCATTTT
TRBV7-9,-,TRBJ1-1,-,CASSLTLGGNTEAFF,TGTGCCAGCAGCTTAACCCTAGGGGGGAACACTGAAGCTTTCTTT
TRBV2,-,TRBJ2-1,-,CAVRGPSYNEQFF,TGTGCCGTCCGGGGGCCCTCCTACAATGAGCAGTTCTTC
TRBV11-1,-,TRBJ2-7,-,CASETSSYEQYF,TGTGCCAGCGAAACCTCCTCCTACGAGCAGTACTTC
TRBV2,-,TRBJ2-7,-,CASSEGLGWTYEQYF,TGTGCCAGCAGTGAGGGGTTGGGGTGGACCTACGAGCAGTACTTC
TRBV7-2,-,TRBJ2-1,-,CASSLGSYRATLGDEQFF,TGTGCCAGCAGCTTAGGGTCCTACAGGGCTACTTTGGGGGATGAGCAGTTCTTC
TRBV7-9,-,TRBJ1-2,-,CASSLAVPREYTF,TGTGCCAGCAGCTTAGCGGTTCCCAGGGAGTACACCTTC
TRBV7-2,few,TRBJ1-2,-,CASSSGPYSYGYTF,TGTGCCAGCAGCTCCGGGCCATATTCTTATGGCTACACCTTC
TRBV7-2,few,TRBJ2-5,-,CASSGRDISQETQYF,TGTGCCAGCAGCGGGCGGGACATTTCCCAAGAGACCCAGTACTTC